This T cell receptor beta chain was profiled in a study of cytomegalovirus exposure and HLA in healthy donors. 60 Vbeta and 13 Jbeta primers were used in PCR. The method was immunoSEQ multiplex PCR; TCRdb's version includes in-frame clones alone and lacks a portion of them. The sample carries 170,000 or so clones, around 80% recorded once. This CDR3 is 15 amino acids long. Germline CDR1 is MDHEN and CDR2 is SYDVKM. Trimming took 7 bases from V and 6 from J; bases not matched to a gene: 12. Sequencing was done on a sample of PBMCs. The chain couples TRBV28 to TRBJ2-1, with 7 bases identical to TRBD2. This TCR was sampled from a woman in her forties or fifties in good health and CMV-seropositive. The CDR3 nucleotides are TGTGCCAGCAATCCCCTTAAGGGAGGGGCCAATGAGCAGTTCTTC. Its translation is CASNPLKGGANEQFF.